The entry below gives a single TCR beta chain sequence along with its context. The data belong to a study of blood T cell repertoires in COVID-19. The CDR3 totals 15 residues. The ends were cut back, 4 bases at V and 4 bases at J, with 13 bases in the middle. Looked up from germline, CDR1 is SNHLY and CDR2 is FYNNEI. The repertoire was sequenced with immunoSEQ multiplex PCR; TCRdb's copy has only in-frame clones and lacks some. The sample yields under 200,000 clones, around four fifths seen once. Sequencing used PBMCs or T cells enriched from blood (not recorded which). The source is a man between 50 and 59 years old who had recovered from COVID-19. J is TRBJ1-4 and V is TRBV2; the D is unclear. The CDR3 here is CASSVSSVFNEKLFF. In DNA, the CDR3 is TGTGCCAGCAGTGTTTCATCGGTATTTAATGAAAAACTGTTTTTT.